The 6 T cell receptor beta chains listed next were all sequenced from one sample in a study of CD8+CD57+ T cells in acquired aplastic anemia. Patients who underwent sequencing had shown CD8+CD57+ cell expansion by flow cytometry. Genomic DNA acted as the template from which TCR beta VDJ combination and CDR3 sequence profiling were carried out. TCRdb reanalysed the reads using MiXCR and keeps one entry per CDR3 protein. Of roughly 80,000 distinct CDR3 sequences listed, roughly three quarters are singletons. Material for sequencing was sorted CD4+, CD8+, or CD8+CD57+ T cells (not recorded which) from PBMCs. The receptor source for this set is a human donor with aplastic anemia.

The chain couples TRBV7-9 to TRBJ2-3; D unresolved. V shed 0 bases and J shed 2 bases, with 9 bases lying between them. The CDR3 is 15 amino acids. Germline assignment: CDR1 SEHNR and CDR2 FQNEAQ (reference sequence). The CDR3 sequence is CASSLALGYTDTQYF. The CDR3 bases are TGTGCCAGCAGCTTAGCGCTGGGGTACACAGATACGCAGTATTTT.

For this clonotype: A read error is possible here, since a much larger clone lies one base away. CDR3 protein: CASGATGNYGYAF. The DNA of the CDR3 is TGTGCTAGTGGTGCGACAGGGAACTATGGCTACGCCTTC. V and J are TRBV12-5 and TRBJ1-2, with TRBD1 identical over 7 bases. This CDR3 region has 13 residues. From germline, CDR1 is LGHNT and CDR2 FRNRAP.

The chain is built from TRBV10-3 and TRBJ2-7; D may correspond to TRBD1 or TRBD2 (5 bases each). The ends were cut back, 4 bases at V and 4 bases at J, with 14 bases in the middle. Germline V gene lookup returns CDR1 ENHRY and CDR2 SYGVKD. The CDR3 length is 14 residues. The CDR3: CAISVPGTAYEQYF. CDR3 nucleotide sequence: TGTGCCATCAGTGTTCCCGGGACCGCATACGAGCAGTACTTC.

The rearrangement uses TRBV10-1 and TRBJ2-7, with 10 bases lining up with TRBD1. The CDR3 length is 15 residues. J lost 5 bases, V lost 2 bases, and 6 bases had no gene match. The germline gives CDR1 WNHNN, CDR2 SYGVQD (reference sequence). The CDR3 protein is CASSEVGGTGDEQYF. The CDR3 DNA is TGCGCCAGCAGTGAGGTAGGAGGGACAGGGGACGAGCAGTACTTC.

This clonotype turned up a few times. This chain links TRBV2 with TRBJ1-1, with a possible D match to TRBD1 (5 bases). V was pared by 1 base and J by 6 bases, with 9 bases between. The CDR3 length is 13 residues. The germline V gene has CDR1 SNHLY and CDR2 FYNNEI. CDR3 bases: TGTGCCAGCAGTGAAGGGGAGGGGTCTGAAGCTTTCTTT. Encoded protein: CASSEGEGSEAFF.

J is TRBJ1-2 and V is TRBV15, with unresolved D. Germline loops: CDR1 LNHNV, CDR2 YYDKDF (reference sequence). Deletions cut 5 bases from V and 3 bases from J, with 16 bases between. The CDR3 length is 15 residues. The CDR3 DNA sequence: TGTGCCACCAGCGGAGGGAGAGGTTACGACTATGGCTACACCTTC. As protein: CATSGGRGYDYGYTF.